Presented here are 9 T cell receptor beta chains from one specimen sequenced in a study of CD4+ T cells in melanoma (dated by TCRdb to 2021 to 2024). The method behind the library was the immunoSEQ multiplex PCR assay. TCRdb's version of the immuneACCESS table is confined to in-frame rearrangements and falls short of the full clone set. An unresolved V gene accounts for under half of the shortfall where checked; the remainder is of unknown origin. The sample table lists more than 13,000 clones, 62% of them with a count of one. Over 11% of the sample comes from the top ten. The source material was cells from a culture (not recorded whether cultured in vitro). These TCRs come from a human donor with melanoma.

This clone was counted a few times. The chain links TRBV19 to TRBJ1-2, with D maybe TRBD1 (6 bases). The V gene's germline CDR1 is LNHDA and CDR2 SQIVND (reference sequence). Trimming stripped 3 bases from V and 8 bases from J, with 10 bases between. The CDR3 extends over 12 amino acids. The CDR3 loop reads CASSMNRDGYTF. The CDR3 DNA sequence: TGTGCCAGTAGTATGAACAGGGACGGCTACACCTTC.

The chain has TRBV5-1 and TRBJ2-2; 9 nucleotides line up with TRBD1. The length of the CDR3 is 16 residues. Germline-derived CDR1 and CDR2 are SGHRS and YFSETQ. The trim removed 4 bases at V and 3 bases at J, leaving 7 bases unmatched. The CDR3 loop is CASSTWTGAYTGELFF. DNA for the CDR3: TGCGCCAGCAGCACATGGACAGGGGCGTACACCGGGGAGCTGTTTTTT.

This sequence joins TRBV18 and TRBJ1-1, with unresolved D. Trimming took off 3 bases at V and 5 bases at J, with 10 bases between the two ends. Germline lookup yields CDR1 KGHSH and CDR2 LQKENI. The CDR3 sequence is 13 residues long. The CDR3 DNA reads as TGTGCCAGCTCACCCGACCGGGCGACTGAAGCTTTCTTT. It codes for CASSPDRATEAFF. Together with reference TRBV18 and TRBJ1-1, the CDR3 gives the full variable domain: NAGVMQNPRHLVRRRGQEARLRCSPMKGHSHVYWYRQLPEEGLKFMVYLQKENIIDESGMPKERFSAEFPKEGPSILRIQQVVRGDSAAYFCASSPDRATEAFFGQGTRLTVV.

The rearrangement links TRBV10-1 to TRBJ1-1; no definite D call. V was shortened by 0 bases and J by 3 bases, with 11 bases between the two germline ends. The CDR3 extends over 15 amino acids. Germline lookup yields CDR1 WNHNN and CDR2 SYGVQD (reference sequence). The CDR3 DNA is TGCGCCAGCAGTGAGTCGGCGGGGAGGGACACTGAAGCTTTCTTT. This translates into CASSESAGRDTEAFF.

The chain links TRBV25-1 to TRBJ2-5; no firm D call. The CDR3 is 16 amino acids. CDR1 and CDR2 from the germline V gene are MGHDK and SYGVNS. V was cut by 3 bases and J by 5 bases, with 19 bases left in between. CDR3 nucleotide sequence: TGTGCCAGCAGTGATCCTGGTGGGCTGGGCCGGGAGACCCAGTACTTC. Encoded protein: CASSDPGGLGRETQYF.

The gene calls are TRBV5-1 and TRBJ2-5, with 8 nucleotides matching TRBD2. The trim removed 0 bases at V and 2 bases at J, leaving 3 bases unmatched. Germline CDR1 reads SGHRS; CDR2 reads YFSETQ. This CDR3 has 15 residues. The CDR3 bases are TGCGCCAGCAGCTTGGTAACGGGGGGGCAAGAGACCCAGTACTTC. This translates into CASSLVTGGQETQYF.

CDR3 DNA: TGCGCCAGCAGCCAAGCAGGGGGGAACACCGGGGAGCTGTTTTTT. This sequence encodes CASSQAGGNTGELFF. V usage is TRBV4-1 and J usage is TRBJ2-2, with TRBD1 identical over 7 bases. CDR1 MGHRA and CDR2 YSYEKL come from the germline V gene. J gave up 1 base and V 1 base, and 0 bases lay outside the gene matches. This CDR3 spans 15 amino acids.

This clone is termed medium-sized. The J gene is TRBJ1-2, the V gene TRBV18, with D perhaps matching TRBD1 (6 bases). Deletions cut 1 base from V and 7 bases from J, with 10 bases between. The CDR3 length is 13 residues. Germline lookup yields CDR1 KGHSH and CDR2 LQKENI. The CDR3 spells CASSPLQGSGYTF. CDR3 in DNA: TGTGCCAGCTCACCACTACAGGGCTCTGGCTACACCTTC.

This clone occurred once. This chain connects TRBV25-1 to TRBJ2-7; D not certain. The V gene's germline CDR1 is MGHDK and CDR2 SYGVNS. V was shortened by 0 bases and J by 0 bases, with 9 bases between the two germline ends. This CDR3 spans 15 amino acids. CDR3 bases: TGTGCCAGCAGTGAATATGTCGGAAGCTCCTACGAGCAGTACTTC. It encodes CASSEYVGSSYEQYF.